These 11 T cell receptor beta chains were all obtained from the same sample, sequenced in a study of cytomegalovirus exposure and HLA in healthy donors. Primers: 60 Vbeta forward and 13 Jbeta reverse. The table came from immunoSEQ multiplex PCR; TCRdb's copy has only in-frame clones and leaves some out. Its clone listing holds about 110,000 clones. Specimen: PBMCs. All receptors derive from a man aged 25 to 45 in good health and CMV-seronegative.

The V gene is TRBV28, the J gene TRBJ1-6, with unresolved D. Germline V gene lookup returns CDR1 MDHEN and CDR2 SYDVKM. With 8 bases removed from V and 5 bases from J, the gap between germline ends came to 16 bases. The CDR3 extends over 15 amino acids. The chain's CDR3 is CASLKVWRNNSPLHF. The CDR3 nucleotides are TGTGCCAGCTTGAAGGTATGGCGGAATAATTCACCCCTCCACTTT.

The chain combines TRBV7-3 with TRBJ1-2; the match to TRBD1 covers 11 bases. Germline CDR1 SGHTA, CDR2 FQGTGA. This CDR3 has 14 amino acids. V shed 4 bases, J shed 5 bases, and the junction held 3 bases outside the gene matches. The CDR3 spells CASSSGTGGYGYTF. The CDR3 region has the DNA TGTGCCAGCAGCTCCGGGACAGGGGGTTATGGCTACACCTTC.

The chain employs TRBV21-1 and TRBJ1-6; the table assigns TRBD1, which was not confirmed against the DNA. TRBV21-1 constitutes a pseudogene. This CDR3 spans 17 amino acids. DNA of the CDR3: TGTGCCAGCAGCCCCCGACAGGGGGCGAAAAATAATTCACCCCTCCACTTT. It yields the protein CASSPRQGAKNNSPLHF.

The chain joins TRBV28 to TRBJ1-2; D gene unclear. Deletions cut 4 bases from V and 0 bases from J, with 9 bases between. The CDR3 is made up of 14 amino acids. Germline values: CDR1 MDHEN, CDR2 SYDVKM. DNA of the CDR3: TGTGCCAGCAGTTCAGGAAAAACTAACTATGGCTACACCTTC. Translated, it gives CASSSGKTNYGYTF.

The V and J genes are TRBV19 and TRBJ2-1; D gene ambiguous. This CDR3 has 14 amino acids. Trimming took off 1 base at V and 7 bases at J, with 11 bases between the two ends. The germline V gene has CDR1 LNHDA and CDR2 SQIVND (reference sequence). This CDR3 is CASSIASGANEQFF. CDR3 nucleotide sequence: TGTGCCAGTAGTATAGCCTCCGGAGCGAATGAGCAGTTCTTC.

The chain carries TRBV7-2 and TRBJ1-5; 7 positions agree with TRBD1. The CDR3 is made up of 14 amino acids. The trim removed 1 base at V and 6 bases at J, leaving 3 bases unmatched. Germline V gives CDR1 SGHTA, CDR2 FQGNSA. CDR3 sequence reads: CASSLGQGSQPQHF. The DNA for the CDR3 is TGTGCCAGCAGCTTAGGACAGGGTAGTCAGCCCCAGCATTTT.

The V call is TRBV27, the J call TRBJ1-1; 8 bases are shared with TRBD1. With 8 bases clipped from V and 5 bases from J, the junction kept 16 bases outside the gene matches. This CDR3 spans 16 amino acids. Germline CDR1 MNHEY, CDR2 SMNVEV (reference sequence). For the CDR3, the DNA is TGTGCCAGCCGAAAGAGCCCAGGGGGCACATGGACTGAAGCTTTCTTT. Translated, it gives CASRKSPGGTWTEAFF.

The chain joins TRBV2 to TRBJ2-7; TRBD1 agrees at 12 bases. Germline trimming cut 7 bases from V and 5 bases from J; bases unmatched to any gene: 6. CDR1 SNHLY and CDR2 FYNNEI come from the germline V gene. The CDR3 spans 14 residues. DNA for the CDR3: TGTGCCAGCATATGGGACAGGGGGCAGGACGAGCAGTACTTC. It translates to CASIWDRGQDEQYF. Complete variable domain (other parts from reference TRBV2 and TRBJ2-7): EPEVTQTPSHQVTQMGQEVILRCVPISNHLYFYWYRQILGQKVEFLVSFYNNEISEKSEIFDDQFSVERPDGSNFTLKIRSTKLEDSAMYFCASIWDRGQDEQYFGPGTRLTVT.

The chain links TRBV5-1 to TRBJ1-1; 11 nucleotides match TRBD1. This CDR3 is 14 amino acids long. The V and J ends lost 4 bases and 7 bases, in that order; junction bases with no gene match: 6. Germline V gene sequence: CDR1 SGHRS, CDR2 YFSETQ. CDR3 DNA sequence: TGCGCCAGCAGCAGGGACAGGGGGACGATTGAAGCTTTCTTT. Its protein is CASSRDRGTIEAFF.

Details on this clone: The sample has other DNA sequences that encode this CDR3 too. V gene TRBV6-5 combines with J gene TRBJ2-3, with 7 positions matching TRBD1. The CDR3 is 15 residues long. The V segment lost 5 bases and the J segment 0 bases; nucleotides outside the gene matches: 5. The V gene's germline CDR1 is MNHEY and CDR2 SVGAGI. CDR3 DNA sequence: TGTGCCAGCAGTCCCGGGACAGTGAGCACAGATACGCAGTATTTT. This encodes CASSPGTVSTDTQYF.

This chain joins TRBV18 and TRBJ1-2; TRBD1 aligns across 9 bases. This CDR3 has 16 amino acids. CDR1 and CDR2 from the germline V gene are KGHSH and LQKENI. The ends lost 3 bases at V and 4 bases at J; junction bases unmatched: 9. This CDR3 reads CASSPLQTGGGYGYTF. As DNA, the CDR3 is TGTGCCAGCTCACCGCTCCAAACAGGGGGCGGCTATGGCTACACCTTC. The variable domain in full, completed from reference TRBV18 and TRBJ1-2, reads NAGVMQNPRHLVRRRGQEARLRCSPMKGHSHVYWYRQLPEEGLKFMVYLQKENIIDESGMPKERFSAEFPKEGPSILRIQQVVRGDSAAYFCASSPLQTGGGYGYTFGSGTRLTVV.